Following are 19 T cell receptor beta chains from one sample sequenced in a study of Ad26.COV2.S vaccination and SARS-CoV-2 variants. Clones were read by immunoSEQ multiplex PCR, and TCRdb kept only the in-frame ones, dropping some. The profile covers roughly 380,000 clones, with around 83% appearing a single time and 3% to 4% taken by the ten largest. As to treatment: about 20 received Ad26.COV2.S at low or high dose, single or two shots; about 5 received placebo; per-sample allocation not given. Each sample was drawn 63 days after the first injection (of vaccine or placebo). The material sequenced was peripheral blood, taken in a trial of Ad26.COV2.S vaccine versus placebo. All receptors come from a person between 18 and 65 years old who received the Ad26.COV2.S COVID-19 vaccine or a placebo.

The rearrangement uses TRBV5-6 and TRBJ2-2, with 7 bases fitting TRBD2. Germline CDR1 and CDR2: SGHDT and YYEEEE. V dropped 4 bases and J dropped 3; count of bases not matched to a gene: 6. This CDR3 has 15 amino acids. For the CDR3, the DNA is TGTGCCAGCAGCGGGGGAGCGGGATACACCGGGGAGCTGTTTTTT. Residues: CASSGGAGYTGELFF.

The chain carries TRBV28 and TRBJ2-7; possible D gene TRBD2, 6 bases. The CDR3 contains 16 residues. V gave up 6 bases and J gave up 3 bases, with 21 bases separating them. Germline V lookup: CDR1 MDHEN, CDR2 SYDVKM. CDR3 sequence reads: CASSPLGTDLIYEQYF. The CDR3 DNA follows: TGTGCCAGCAGCCCCCTTGGGACTGATCTAATCTACGAGCAGTACTTC.

This chain uses TRBV28 with TRBJ1-6, with a tentative D call TRBD1 (5 bases). CDR1 MDHEN and CDR2 SYDVKM come from the germline V gene. This CDR3 is 17 amino acids long. The V end was cut by 5 bases, the J end by 0 bases, with 14 bases between. The CDR3 sequence is CASSPPRGHSYNSPLHF. DNA for the CDR3: TGTGCCAGCAGTCCCCCTAGGGGCCACTCCTATAATTCACCCCTCCACTTT.

The genes are TRBV4-1 and TRBJ1-5, with D unresolved. Trimming removed 0 bases at V and 4 bases at J, with 10 bases between. CDR1 is MGHRA and CDR2 is YSYEKL in the germline V gene. The CDR3 is 15 amino acids. The CDR3 reads CASSQDSLSNQPQHF. The CDR3 DNA follows: TGCGCCAGCAGCCAAGACTCCCTCAGTAATCAGCCCCAGCATTTT.

The gene calls are TRBV7-9 and TRBJ1-4; the D gene is possibly TRBD1 (6 bases). Trimming took off 3 bases at V and 6 bases at J, with 14 bases between the two ends. Germline V gene sequence: CDR1 SEHNR, CDR2 FQNEAQ (reference sequence). CDR3 length: 15 amino acids. The CDR3 loop reads CASSLDSSTHEKLFF. DNA for the CDR3: TGTGCCAGCAGCTTGGACAGCTCCACACATGAAAAACTGTTTTTT.

The V call is TRBV6-6, the J call TRBJ1-1; TRBD1 aligns across 9 bases. V trimming: 2 bases; J trimming: 8 bases; junction bases outside the gene matches: 3. The V gene's germline CDR1 is MNHNY and CDR2 SVGAGI (reference sequence). CDR3 length equals 13 residues. The CDR3 protein is CASSYTGQGEAFF. DNA for the CDR3: TGTGCCAGCAGTTACACGGGACAGGGAGAAGCTTTCTTT.

The V and J genes are TRBV2 and TRBJ2-3; possibly TRBD2 for D (5 bases). Trimming took off 6 bases at V and 0 bases at J, with 13 bases between the two ends. The germline CDR1 and CDR2 sequences are SNHLY and FYNNEI. The CDR3 length is 15 residues. The DNA of the CDR3 is TGTGCCAGCAGCCCCCTCGGCGGGAGCACAGATACGCAGTATTTT. Its protein is CASSPLGGSTDTQYF. Complete variable domain (other parts from reference TRBV2 and TRBJ2-3): EPEVTQTPSHQVTQMGQEVILRCVPISNHLYFYWYRQILGQKVEFLVSFYNNEISEKSEIFDDQFSVERPDGSNFTLKIRSTKLEDSAMYFCASSPLGGSTDTQYFGPGTRLTVL.

V usage is TRBV9 and J usage is TRBJ1-2; TRBD1 agrees at 8 bases. V lost 1 base, J lost 2 bases, and 7 bases stayed unmatched. Germline values: CDR1 SGDLS, CDR2 YYNGEE. This CDR3 is built from 16 residues. CDR3 amino acids: CASSVPNRGLNYGYTF. CDR3 nucleotides: TGTGCCAGCAGCGTACCTAACAGGGGGTTGAACTATGGCTACACCTTC.

The chain recombines TRBV15 with TRBJ2-1; 8 bases fit TRBD2. V was pared by 9 bases and J by 0 bases, with 7 bases of the junction left unmatched. The CDR3 covers 15 residues. From germline, CDR1 is LNHNV and CDR2 YYDKDF (reference sequence). The CDR3 DNA sequence: TGTGCCACGGCCTCGCGGGGGGACTCCTACAATGAGCAGTTCTTC. As protein: CATASRGDSYNEQFF.

The chain links TRBV15 to TRBJ2-7; the D is unclear. Per the germline V gene, CDR1 is LNHNV and CDR2 is YYDKDF (reference sequence). The CDR3 runs to 13 residues. CDR3 residues: CATSRDVSEPPYV. Here the CDR3 DNA reads TGTGCCACCAGCAGAGATGTCTCCGAGCCTCCTTATGTC.

The rearrangement links TRBV7-9 to TRBJ2-6; a possible D gene is TRBD1 (5 bases). The CDR3 extends over 18 amino acids. V was trimmed by 1 base and J by 1 base, leaving 14 bases between them. Germline assignment: CDR1 SEHNR and CDR2 FQNEAQ (reference sequence). CDR3 in amino acids: CASSLGPGLLSGANVLTF. As DNA, the CDR3 is TGTGCCAGCAGCTTAGGGCCAGGGCTCTTATCTGGGGCCAACGTCCTGACTTTC.

This chain links TRBV10-3 with TRBJ1-1; 9 bases match TRBD1. Germline-derived CDR1 and CDR2 are ENHRY and SYGVKD. This CDR3 comprises 15 residues. Losses at the gene ends were 3 bases for V and 4 bases for J; bases not matched to a gene: 6. CDR3 bases: TGTGCCATCAGTGAACAGACAGGGGGGAGCACTGAAGCTTTCTTT. It yields the protein CAISEQTGGSTEAFF.

J is TRBJ2-3 and V is TRBV4-3; a weak D match, TRBD1 (5 bases). The CDR3 contains 18 residues. The germline V gene encodes CDR1 LGHNA and CDR2 YSLEER. Trimming took 4 bases from V and 2 from J, leaving 22 bases between them. The CDR3 loop reads CASSRGVGVVQPTDTQYF. The CDR3 DNA reads as TGCGCCAGCAGCCGTGGGGTAGGGGTGGTACAACCCACAGATACGCAGTATTTT.

V is TRBV6-5 and J is TRBJ2-2; tentative D call: TRBD1 (5 bases). The V end lost 2 bases, the J end lost 5 bases, and 15 bases lay between the germline ends. The CDR3 sequence is 16 residues long. Germline loops: CDR1 MNHEY, CDR2 SVGAGI. CDR3 nucleotide sequence: TGTGCCAGCAGTTACCCTGGACACGGCTGGACCGGGGAGCTGTTTTTT. Translating gives CASSYPGHGWTGELFF.

The J gene is TRBJ2-1, the V gene TRBV18; weak D call: TRBD2 (6 bases). The CDR3 is 15 residues long. Germline CDR1 is KGHSH and CDR2 is LQKENI. Between the trimmed V and J ends, which lost 3 bases and 4 bases, there was a span of 13 bases. This CDR3 reads CASSPPWGEYNEQFF. The CDR3 nucleotides read TGTGCCAGCTCACCTCCTTGGGGGGAGTACAATGAGCAGTTCTTC.

The V and J genes are TRBV6-2 or TRBV6-3 and TRBJ2-3; TRBD2 matches at 9 bases. The trim removed 5 bases at V and 5 bases at J, leaving 8 bases unmatched. CDR1 and CDR2 (germline): MNHEY, SVGEGT. The CDR3 is 15 residues long. The CDR3 coding sequence is TGTGCCAGCAGTGGCGCGGGGGGGCCCATAGATACGCAGTATTTT. Amino acid sequence: CASSGAGGPIDTQYF.

The chain carries TRBV19 and TRBJ1-5; unclear D gene. CDR1 is LNHDA and CDR2 is SQIVND in the germline V gene (reference sequence). CDR3 length: 16 amino acids. V lost 1 base and J 3 bases, leaving 13 bases between the germline ends. The CDR3 loop reads CASSIVSGQYNQPQHF. In DNA form, the CDR3 reads TGTGCCAGTAGTATAGTAAGCGGGCAGTACAATCAGCCCCAGCATTTT.

V and J are TRBV30 and TRBJ2-2; TRBD2 aligns across 7 bases. Trimming took 3 bases from V and 3 from J; bases not matched to a gene: 4. Germline loops: CDR1 GTSNPN, CDR2 SVGIG (reference sequence). There are 14 residues in the CDR3. CDR3 bases: TGTGCCTGGAGCGTCGGGAGGCACACCGGGGAGCTGTTTTTT. Translation gives CAWSVGRHTGELFF. Filled out from reference TRBV30 and TRBJ2-2, the complete variable domain reads SQTIHQWPATLVQPVGSPLSLECTVEGTSNPNLYWYRQAAGRGLQLLFYSVGIGQISSEVPQNLSASRPQDRQFILSSKKLLLSDSGFYLCAWSVGRHTGELFFGEGSRLTVL.

The chain carries TRBV29-1 and TRBJ2-7; 7 bases align to TRBD2. CDR1 SQVTM and CDR2 ANQGSEA come from the germline V gene. V lost 6 bases, J lost 5 bases, and 16 bases stayed unmatched. The CDR3 extends over 15 amino acids. CDR3 nucleotide sequence: TGCAGCGTAATCAAAAAGCGGGGCCCCACCCACGAGCAGTACTTC. Encoded protein: CSVIKKRGPTHEQYF.